This section outlines one T cell receptor (beta chain) sequence together with its context. This entry is derived from a study of blood T cell repertoires in COVID-19. Study details: Sites in the United States, Italy and Spain provided acute and convalescent COVID-19 samples. Nucleic acid was either cDNA or gDNA, and it came from T cells, B-cell-depleted T cells, or PBMCs.

Original handling: Amplification with reference gene primers provided the estimates of nucleated cell counts. Generated by immunoSEQ multiplex PCR, the TCRdb table keeps only in-frame clones and is missing some. V and J calls and clone size are those listed in that table; D and trimming were worked out from the DNA. This sample has approximately 28,000 clones, with around 87% found just once. The length of the CDR3 is 11 residues. Trimming left V 6 bases short and J 6 bases short, with 6 bases between. Germline lookup yields CDR1 MNHEY and CDR2 SVGAGI. Sequencing was carried out using peripheral blood. This receptor was obtained from a human donor in a cohort sampled during active COVID-19. The rearrangement uses TRBV6-5 and TRBJ2-1; D remains unclear. CDR3 sequence (DNA): TGTGCCAGCAGCGCGGCCAATGAGCAGTTCTTC. Protein: CASSAANEQFF.